This T cell receptor (beta chain) was obtained from a study of blood T cell repertoires in COVID-19. TCRdb keeps only in-frame clones here, not all; method: immunoSEQ multiplex PCR. The sample has approximately 110,000 clones, roughly 79% seen once. This CDR3 is built from 15 residues. CDR1 MNHEY and CDR2 SVGAGI come from the germline V gene. The trim removed 5 bases at V and 6 bases at J, leaving 8 bases unmatched. This clone was seen once. Input material: peripheral blood. The V gene is TRBV6-5, the J gene TRBJ2-2, with 8 positions matching TRBD2. The TCR sequence derives from a woman in her seventies with acute or convalescent COVID-19. Written as DNA, the CDR3 is TGTGCCAGCAGTCCTCGGACTAGCTGGTCCGGGGAGCTGTTTTTT. Encoded protein: CASSPRTSWSGELFF.